This TCR beta chain derives from a study of cytomegalovirus exposure and HLA in healthy donors. Study summary: The 550 to 700 first-cohort repertoires and the 130 or so validation repertoires shared the same platform, a later analysis reported.

As to this clone: Its antigen is not identified.

Only in-frame clones appear in the TCRdb table, and some are missing; sequencing was by immunoSEQ multiplex PCR. The sample has 120,000 or so clones; 89% are singletons. Study observations and caveats: The study recorded 150 to 200 TCR beta chains that were cytomegalovirus-associated. Most TCRs appeared rarely, but some public TCRs recurred in many donors.

Sequenced sample: PBMCs. The clonotype was recovered from a woman aged 18-30 years in good health and CMV-seronegative.

The CDR3 loop reads CASSLGTYNSPLHF. The CDR3 DNA sequence: TGTGCCAGCTCACTCGGGACCTATAATTCACCCCTCCACTTT. The rearrangement uses TRBV18 and TRBJ1-6; no definite D call. Germline V lookup: CDR1 KGHSH, CDR2 LQKENI. The length of the CDR3 is 14 residues. The V end lost 4 bases, the J end lost 2 bases, and 6 bases lay between the germline ends.